The 13 T cell receptor beta chains presented below share a single source sample, sequenced in a study of shared clonotypes between healthy human individuals. Profiled with immunoSEQ multiplex PCR; TCRdb holds only in-frame clones, not every one. The table has some 2,500,000 clones, over 85% seen once; the top ten hold 0.35% to 0.45%. The specimen sequenced was naive CD4+ T cells from PBMCs. The subset was: CD45RA+ positively selected. These receptors were collected from a man aged 18 to 30 in good health. Some clones in this sample may be carry-over from other donors' samples.

The rearrangement joins TRBV11-1 to TRBJ2-3; TRBD1 is a possible D gene (6 bases). Germline V gene lookup returns CDR1 SGHAT and CDR2 FQDESV (reference sequence). The V and J ends lost 5 bases and 2 bases respectively, with 14 bases between them. The CDR3 runs 15 residues. DNA of the CDR3: TGTGCCAGCAGCGTATCGACAGGACCCACAGATACGCAGTATTTT. This sequence encodes CASSVSTGPTDTQYF.

This chain joins TRBV5-5 and TRBJ2-3; unclear D gene. The CDR3 is made up of 14 amino acids. CDR1 is SGHKS and CDR2 is YYEKEE in the germline V gene (reference sequence). Trimming stripped 4 bases from V and 4 bases from J, with 13 bases between. The CDR3 here is CASSVRRVADTQYF. CDR3 DNA sequence: TGTGCCAGCAGCGTCCGTAGGGTGGCAGATACGCAGTATTTT.

This chain uses TRBV2 with TRBJ2-3; the match to TRBD2 covers 7 bases. Trimming cost V 10 bases and J 4 bases; bases outside gene matches: 17. The CDR3 covers 16 residues. In germline, CDR1 is SNHLY, CDR2 FYNNEI. The CDR3: CATRLEAGLIADTQYF. CDR3 DNA: TGTGCCACCCGATTGGAAGCGGGGTTAATAGCAGATACGCAGTATTTT.

The chain is built from TRBV5-1 and TRBJ1-5, with a weak D call TRBD1 (5 bases). Between the trimmed V and J ends, which lost 1 base and 3 bases, there was a span of 8 bases. The CDR3 runs to 14 residues. Germline V lookup: CDR1 SGHRS, CDR2 YFSETQ. The CDR3 sequence is CASSLTGFNQPQHF. The CDR3 coding sequence is TGCGCCAGCAGCTTGACAGGCTTCAATCAGCCCCAGCATTTT.

This sequence joins TRBV10-3 and TRBJ2-5; possible D gene TRBD1, 6 bases. The CDR3 is 14 amino acids. Between the trimmed V and J ends, which lost 6 bases and 4 bases, there was a span of 15 bases. Germline loops: CDR1 ENHRY, CDR2 SYGVKD. CDR3 region: CAIRSNPGVETQYF. The CDR3 DNA follows: TGTGCCATCAGGTCTAATCCAGGGGTAGAGACCCAGTACTTC.

The chain carries TRBV5-1 and TRBJ1-3; 7 bases line up with TRBD1. V was clipped by 4 bases and J by 0 bases; unmatched bases: 1. This CDR3 has 14 residues. Per germline, CDR1 SGHRS and CDR2 YFSETQ. The CDR3: CASSAGGSGNTIYF. The CDR3 region has the DNA TGCGCCAGCAGCGCAGGGGGCTCTGGAAACACCATATATTTT.

DNA of the CDR3: TGTGCCAGTAGAGATGGCGGGGCTTTGAACACTGAAGCTTTCTTT. Translating gives CASRDGGALNTEAFF. The rearrangement joins TRBV19 to TRBJ1-1, with D tentatively TRBD1 (5 bases). The V gene's germline CDR1 is LNHDA and CDR2 SQIVND (reference sequence). The CDR3 is 15 amino acids. V was shortened by 6 bases and J by 0 bases, with 14 bases between the two germline ends.

V and J are TRBV6-1 and TRBJ1-5, with D possibly being TRBD1 (5 bases). CDR1 and CDR2 (germline): MNHNS, SASEGT. CDR3 length equals 15 residues. V was trimmed by 6 bases and J by 2 bases, leaving 14 bases between them. The CDR3 DNA reads as TGTGCCAGCAGGGGGGGTGGAGCTGGCAATCAGCCCCAGCATTTT. It yields the protein CASRGGGAGNQPQHF.

The chain couples TRBV25-1 to TRBJ2-7; D is perhaps TRBD1 or TRBD2 (5 bases each). V lost 10 bases and J lost 6, with 28 bases in between. Per germline, CDR1 MGHDK and CDR2 SYGVNS. The CDR3 length is 16 residues. CDR3 loop: CATAAPTGWGKGEQYF. CDR3 nucleotides: TGTGCCACCGCAGCACCTACCGGATGGGGGAAGGGCGAGCAGTACTTC.

This chain connects TRBV7-9 to TRBJ2-3; D gene unclear. This CDR3 spans 14 amino acids. V lost 8 bases and J 8 bases, leaving 20 bases between the germline ends. Per germline, CDR1 SEHNR and CDR2 FQNEAQ (reference sequence). Written as DNA, the CDR3 is TGTGCCAGCGAACGGCCGGCGATATCTAGTACGCAGTATTTT. This translates into CASERPAISSTQYF. The full variable domain, in which reference TRBV7-9 and TRBJ2-3 provide the parts outside the CDR3, is DTGVSQNPRHKITKRGQNVTFRCDPISEHNRLYWYRQTLGQGPEFLTYFQNEAQLEKSRLLSDRFSAERPKGSFSTLEIQRTEQGDSAMYLCASERPAISSTQYFGPGTRLTVL.

With regard to this clone: Additional DNA sequences in this sample encode the identical CDR3. The chain has TRBV5-1 and TRBJ2-1; the match to TRBD2 covers 11 bases. The CDR3 is made up of 15 amino acids. The germline V gene has CDR1 SGHRS and CDR2 YFSETQ. After removal of 4 bases from V and 6 bases from J, the junction contained 6 bases not matched to a gene. DNA for the CDR3: TGCGCCAGCAGCCCACTAGCGGGAGTGGGCAATGAGCAGTTCTTC. This gives the protein CASSPLAGVGNEQFF.

The rearrangement links TRBV7-2 to TRBJ2-5; 11 bases are a match to TRBD2. CDR3 size: 16 residues. The germline V gene encodes CDR1 SGHTA and CDR2 FQGNSA. V was clipped by 1 base and J by 5 bases; unmatched bases: 6. The CDR3 DNA reads as TGTGCCAGCAGCTTAGAAGTCCCTAGCGGGAGGGAGACCCAGTACTTC. Amino acids: CASSLEVPSGRETQYF.

This clone came up once. The chain couples TRBV28 to TRBJ2-7, with 8 bases lining up with TRBD2. CDR1 and CDR2 (germline): MDHEN, SYDVKM. The V segment lost 5 bases and the J segment 2 bases; nucleotides outside the gene matches: 5. The CDR3 loop spans 14 amino acids. Here the CDR3 DNA reads TGTGCCAGCAGTCCAACTAGCGGCCCCTACGAGCAGTACTTC. Protein: CASSPTSGPYEQYF.